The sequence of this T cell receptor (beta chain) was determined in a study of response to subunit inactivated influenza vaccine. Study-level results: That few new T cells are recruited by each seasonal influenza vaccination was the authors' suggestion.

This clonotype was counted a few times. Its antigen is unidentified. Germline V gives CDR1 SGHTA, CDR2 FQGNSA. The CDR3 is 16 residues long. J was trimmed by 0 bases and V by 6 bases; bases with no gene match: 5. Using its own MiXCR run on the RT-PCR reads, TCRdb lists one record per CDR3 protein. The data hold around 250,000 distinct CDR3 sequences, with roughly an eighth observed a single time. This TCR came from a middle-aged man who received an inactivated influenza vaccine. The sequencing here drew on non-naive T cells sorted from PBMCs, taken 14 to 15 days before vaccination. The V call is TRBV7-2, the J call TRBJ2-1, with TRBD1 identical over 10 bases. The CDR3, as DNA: TGTGCCAGCAGGACAGGGGGCGGAAGCTCCTACAATGAGCAGTTCTTC. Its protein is CASRTGGGSSYNEQFF.